This TCR beta chain was recorded in a study of blood T cell repertoires in COVID-19. About the research overall: The United States, Italy and Spain supplied acute and convalescent COVID-19 samples.

Authors' processing steps: Reference gene primers were amplified, and this amplification served to estimate nucleated cell counts. Assay used: immunoSEQ multiplex PCR; TCRdb lists only in-frame clones, some missing. V, J and clone size were drawn from that table, and D and trimming were deduced from the DNA. This table holds 200,000 to 250,000 clones, approximately 86% found once. The sequence derives from a woman aged 80 or over with acute or convalescent COVID-19. The sample was peripheral blood.

The CDR3 coding sequence is TGTGCCAGCAGCTTAACGGGGACAGCGCGGCCCTACACCTTC. This codes for CASSLTGTARPYTF. This rearrangement joins TRBV7-3 to TRBJ1-2; TRBD1 matches at 7 bases. The CDR3 extends over 14 amino acids. J was trimmed by 10 bases and V by 0 bases; bases with no gene match: 8. CDR1 and CDR2 (germline): SGHTA, FQGTGA.